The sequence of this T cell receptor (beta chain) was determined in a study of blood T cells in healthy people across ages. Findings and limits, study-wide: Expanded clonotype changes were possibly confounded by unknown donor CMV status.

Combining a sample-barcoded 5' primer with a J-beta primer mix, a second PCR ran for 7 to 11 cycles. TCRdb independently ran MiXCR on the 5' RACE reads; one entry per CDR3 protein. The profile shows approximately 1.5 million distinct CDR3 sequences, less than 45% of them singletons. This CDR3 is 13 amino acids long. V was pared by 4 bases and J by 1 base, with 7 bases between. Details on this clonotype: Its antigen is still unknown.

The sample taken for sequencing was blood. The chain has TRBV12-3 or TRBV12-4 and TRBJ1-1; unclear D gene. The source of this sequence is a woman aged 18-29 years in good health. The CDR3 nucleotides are TGTGCCAGCAGTTCCACACAGAACACTGAAGCTTTCTTT. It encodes CASSSTQNTEAFF.